This record covers a single T cell receptor (beta chain). The time point denotes: peripheral blood 6 weeks after treatment start. There were between 1 and 8 samples from each patient, taken pretreatment and on-treatment. This entry comes from a study of PD-L1 blockade in urothelial cancer. Profiled with immunoSEQ multiplex PCR; TCRdb holds only in-frame clones, not every one. The table has 29,000 or so clones, around 80% seen once. Trimming pared 0 bases from V and 5 bases from J, leaving 8 bases between. The V gene's germline CDR1 is KGHSH and CDR2 LQKENI. The CDR3 is made up of 13 amino acids. The V call is TRBV18, the J call TRBJ2-7; a weak D match, TRBD2 (5 bases). The TCR was taken from a man aged 65-85 years with urothelial cancer. Sequencing was performed on PBMCs, taken around atezolizumab (anti-PD-L1) treatment. The CDR3 nucleotides read TGTGCCAGCTCACCACCGTCGGGGAACGAGCAGTACTTC. Translation: CASSPPSGNEQYF.